This T cell receptor (beta chain) was retrieved from a study of OX40 agonist ivuxolimab in advanced cancers. On the study more broadly: People who had prior anti-PD-1, anti-PD-L1 or anti-CTLA-4 therapy could take part, and under 50% had some.

The assay was immunoSEQ multiplex PCR, and TCRdb's table has in-frame clones only and misses some. The data show about 50,000 clones, roughly 83% seen once. Germline V lookup: CDR1 SGHRS, CDR2 YFSETQ. The CDR3 has 17 amino acids. J lost 2 bases, V lost 7 bases, and 7 bases had no gene match. This TCR was sampled from an adult with an advanced solid tumor such as melanoma, head and neck, liver or kidney cancer. Material: CD4+ or CD8+ T cells sorted from blood, obtained in a trial of the OX40 agonist ivuxolimab. This chain links TRBV5-1 with TRBJ2-2, with TRBD2 identical over 14 bases. The CDR3 nucleotides read TGCGCCAGCCGGGGACTAGCGGGAGACCCCAACACCGGGGAGCTGTTTTTT. Translating gives CASRGLAGDPNTGELFF.